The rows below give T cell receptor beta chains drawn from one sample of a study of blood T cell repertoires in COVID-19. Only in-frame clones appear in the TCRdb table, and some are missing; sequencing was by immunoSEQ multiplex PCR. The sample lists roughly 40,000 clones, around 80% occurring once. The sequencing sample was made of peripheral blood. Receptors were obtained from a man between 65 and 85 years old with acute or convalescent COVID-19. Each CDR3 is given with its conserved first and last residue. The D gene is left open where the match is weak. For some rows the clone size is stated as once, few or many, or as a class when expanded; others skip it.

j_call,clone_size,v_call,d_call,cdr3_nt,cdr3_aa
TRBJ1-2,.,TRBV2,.,TGTGCCAGCAGTCCCCAGTCCGGCTACACCTTC,CASSPQSGYTF
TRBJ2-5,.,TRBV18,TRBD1,TGTGCCAGCTCACCCCTACAGGGGCAGAAAGAGACCCAGTACTTC,CASSPLQGQKETQYF
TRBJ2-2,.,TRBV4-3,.,TGCGCCAGCAGCCAACAGAGACAGCTGAACACCGGGGAGCTGTTTTTT,CASSQQRQLNTGELFF
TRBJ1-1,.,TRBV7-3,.,TGTGCCAGCAGCTTAAACGGAGGCAGTTCCATTGGCGCTGAAGCTTTCTTT,CASSLNGGSSIGAEAFF
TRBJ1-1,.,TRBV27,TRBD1,TGTGCCAGCAGCCTGAACAGGGGGGGCACTGAAGCTTTCTTT,CASSLNRGGTEAFF
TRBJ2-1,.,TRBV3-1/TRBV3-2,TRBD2,TGTGCCAGCAGCCCCCTGGGGGGGAGGAATGAGCAGTTCTTC,CASSPLGGRNEQFF
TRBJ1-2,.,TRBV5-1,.,TGCGCCAGCAGCTTGACTTCCACTTATGGCTACACCTTC,CASSLTSTYGYTF
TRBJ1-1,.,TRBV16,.,TGTGCCAGCAGCCAGAGACAGTTGAACACTGAAGCTTTCTTT,CASSQRQLNTEAFF
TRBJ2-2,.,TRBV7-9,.,TGTGCCAGCAGTGAGGGTTGGACCGGGGAGCTGTTTTTT,CASSEGWTGELFF
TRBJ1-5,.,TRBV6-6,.,TGTGCCAGCAGCCCAAGCGACGTTAGCAATCAGCCCCAGCATTTT,CASSPSDVSNQPQHF
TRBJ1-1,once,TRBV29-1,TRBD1,TGCAGCGTTGAAGCGCGGAAAACAGGGGGACTTAGGGGCACTGAAGCTTTCTTT,CSVEARKTGGLRGTEAFF
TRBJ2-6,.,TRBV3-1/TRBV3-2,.,TGTGCCAGCAGCCAGAACAGGGCTTCTGGGGCCAACGTCCTGACTTTC,CASSQNRASGANVLTF
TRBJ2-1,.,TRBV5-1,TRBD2,TGCGCCAGCAGCTCCGGACTAGCGGGGGAGGAGCAGTTCTTC,CASSSGLAGEEQFF
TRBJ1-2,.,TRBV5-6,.,TGTGCCAGCAGCCCCGGGACACCTAACTATGGCTACACCTTC,CASSPGTPNYGYTF
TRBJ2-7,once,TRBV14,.,TGTGCCAGCAGCCCAGCTAGACAGGTGGAACGCTACGAGCAGTACTTC,CASSPARQVERYEQYF
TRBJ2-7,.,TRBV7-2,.,TGTGCCAGCAGCGGATGGGACTCAGCCTACGAGCAGTACTTC,CASSGWDSAYEQYF
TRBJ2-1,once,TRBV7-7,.,TGTGCCAGCAGCTTACAGCCATCAGGGGAAAATGAGCAGTTCTTC,CASSLQPSGENEQFF
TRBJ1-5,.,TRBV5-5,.,TGTGCCAGCAGCTTCCGGGCCCTAGAGGGTAGCAATCAGCCCCAGCATTTT,CASSFRALEGSNQPQHF
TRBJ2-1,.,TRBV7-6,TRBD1,TGTGCCAGCAGCCAAAGACAGGGAAGCTCCTACAATGAGCAGTTCTTC,CASSQRQGSSYNEQFF
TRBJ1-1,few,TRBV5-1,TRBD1,TGCGCCAGCAGCTCCCAGAAGGGGGCCGGCACTGAAGCTTTCTTT,CASSSQKGAGTEAFF
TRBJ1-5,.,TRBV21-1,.,TGTGCCAGCAGCAAAGGGAAGGACAGGGACTGCGGCAATCAGCCCCAGCATTTT,CASSKGKDRDCGNQPQHF
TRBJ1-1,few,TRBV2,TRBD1,TGTGCCAGCAGTGAAGGGGTCTGGGACAGGAACACTGAAGCTTTCTTT,CASSEGVWDRNTEAFF
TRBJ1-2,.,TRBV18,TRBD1,TGTGCCAGCTCACCTGGACAGGGAAGGGGTGGCTACACCTTC,CASSPGQGRGGYTF
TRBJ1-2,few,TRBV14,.,TGTGCCAGCAGCCCCAAGAGGGTGGGCTATGGCTACACCTTC,CASSPKRVGYGYTF
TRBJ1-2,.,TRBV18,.,TGTGCCAGCTCACACAGGGACCTCTATGGCTACACCTTC,CASSHRDLYGYTF
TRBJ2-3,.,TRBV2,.,TGTGCCAGCAGCCCGCAGGGGTTTACCACAGATACGCAGTATTTT,CASSPQGFTTDTQYF
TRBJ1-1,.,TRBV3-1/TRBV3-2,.,TGTGCCAGCAGCCAAGTTCAGGCTAACACTGAAGCTTTCTTT,CASSQVQANTEAFF
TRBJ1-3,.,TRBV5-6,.,TGTGCCAGCAGCGCGGGATCACGGAAACCTGGAAACACCATATATTTT,CASSAGSRKPGNTIYF
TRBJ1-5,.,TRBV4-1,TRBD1,TGCGCCAGCAGCCAGACCGGGACAGGGTATTGGCAGCCCCAGCATTTT,CASSQTGTGYWQPQHF
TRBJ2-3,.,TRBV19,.,TGTGCCAGTAAGTCAGGGCACAACACAGATACGCAGTATTTT,CASKSGHNTDTQYF
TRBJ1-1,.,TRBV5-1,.,TGCGCCAGCAGCTCCGGGACTGGATTCGCCATGAACACTGAAGCTTTCTTT,CASSSGTGFAMNTEAFF
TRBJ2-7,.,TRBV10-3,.,TGTGCCATCAGTGAGTCGGGGACTTCGCGATCCTACGAGCAGTACTTC,CAISESGTSRSYEQYF
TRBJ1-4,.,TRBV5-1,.,TGCGCCAGCAAAGGGAGAACAAATGGAAATGAAAAACTGTTTTTT,CASKGRTNGNEKLFF
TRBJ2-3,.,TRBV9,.,TGTGCCAGCAGCGTCTCCCCGAGGCCTAGCACAGATACGCAGTATTTT,CASSVSPRPSTDTQYF
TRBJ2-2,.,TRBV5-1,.,TGCGCCAGCAGCTTCACGGGGAACACCGGGGAGCTGTTTTTT,CASSFTGNTGELFF
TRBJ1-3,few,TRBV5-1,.,TGCGCCAGCAGCTTGGATGGACACGGAAACACCATATATTTT,CASSLDGHGNTIYF
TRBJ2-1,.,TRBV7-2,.,TGTGCCAGCAGCTTAGATACTGGCAACAGACGTAACAATGAGCAGTTCTTC,CASSLDTGNRRNNEQFF
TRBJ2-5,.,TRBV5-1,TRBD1,TGCGCCAGCAGCGGCGGACAGGGACTCCAAGAGACCCAGTACTTC,CASSGGQGLQETQYF
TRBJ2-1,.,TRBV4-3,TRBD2,TGCGCCAGCAGCCAAGATCTGGGGGGGTCCTACAATGAGCAGTTCTTC,CASSQDLGGSYNEQFF
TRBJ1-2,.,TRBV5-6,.,TGTGCCAGCAGCTTTAATCGAATGAGTGGCTACACCTTC,CASSFNRMSGYTF
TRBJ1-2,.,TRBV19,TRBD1,TGTGCCAGTAGTGCTGGGACAGGGGGCCCCAACTATGGCTACACCTTC,CASSAGTGGPNYGYTF
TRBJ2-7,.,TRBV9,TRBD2,TGTGCCAGCAGCGTAGCGGGTAGCGGGGGCTACGAGCAGTACTTC,CASSVAGSGGYEQYF